The next 14 T cell receptor beta chains were all read from a single sample in a study of CD8+CD57+ T cells in acquired aplastic anemia (dated by TCRdb to 2016 to 2019). Reads for this sample came from an Illumina HiSeq 2000. Profiling of TCR beta VDJ combinations and CDR3 sequences used genomic DNA as the template. TCRdb handled the public reads itself, with Q25 trimming in fastp and clone calling in MiXCR, and kept productive beta chains. Rows are unified per CDR3 protein, each entry keeping the most common DNA and genes. Within this sample are 150,000 to 200,000 distinct CDR3 sequences, with 35% to 55% of them counted one time only. Under 1.2% of the sample lies in the top ten. Specimen: sorted CD4+, CD8+, or CD8+CD57+ T cells (not recorded which) from PBMCs. The receptors come from a human donor in good health.

V and J are TRBV11-2 and TRBJ2-3, with no clear D. V lost 1 base, J lost 0 bases, and 11 bases lay in between. Germline values: CDR1 SGHAT, CDR2 FQNNGV. CDR3 size: 16 residues. The CDR3 DNA reads TGTGCCAGCAGCTTAGTAACGGCCTCTAGCACAGATACGCAGTATTTT. This codes for CASSLVTASSTDTQYF.

The chain employs TRBV11-2 and TRBJ2-1; TRBD1 or TRBD2 may be the D gene (6 bases each). Germline V lookup: CDR1 SGHAT, CDR2 FQNNGV. The CDR3 covers 15 residues. V was shortened by 6 bases and J by 2 bases, with 14 bases between the two germline ends. The CDR3 nucleotides read TGTGCCAGCAGTAGGAGGGGGGAGGCCTACAATGAGCAGTTCTTC. It is translated as CASSRRGEAYNEQFF.

The rearrangement uses TRBV2 and TRBJ1-2; D is unclear. The V gene's germline CDR1 is SNHLY and CDR2 FYNNEI. The V gene lost 3 bases and the J gene lost 0 bases, with 5 bases spanning the gap. CDR3 length: 13 residues. The CDR3 spells CASSEGSNYGYTF. CDR3 nucleotide sequence: TGTGCCAGCAGTGAGGGTTCTAACTATGGCTACACCTTC.

This clonotype was seen a few times. V is TRBV10-3 and J is TRBJ1-2, with D possibly matching TRBD1 (6 bases). The germline gives CDR1 ENHRY, CDR2 SYGVKD. This CDR3 comprises 13 residues. The ends were cut back, 6 bases at V and 6 bases at J, with 14 bases in the middle. CDR3 DNA sequence: TGTGCCATCAGGGTAGGGGGGCTGGATGGCTACACCTTC. It specifies CAIRVGGLDGYTF.

The count of this clonotype is one. The chain couples TRBV2 to TRBJ2-5; either TRBD1 or TRBD2 may supply D (7 bases each). V was shortened by 4 bases and J by 5 bases, with 14 bases between the two germline ends. Germline CDR1 reads SNHLY; CDR2 reads FYNNEI. There are 14 residues in the CDR3. CDR3 nucleotides: TGTGCCAGCAGTGGACAGGGAGGGGTGGAGACCCAGTACTTC. Translated: CASSGQGGVETQYF.

This clonotype was picked up a small number of times. This chain links TRBV18 with TRBJ2-7, with D maybe TRBD1 (6 bases). Trimming shortened V by 0 bases and J by 6 bases, and 15 bases separated the two germline ends. Germline V gene data show CDR1 as KGHSH and CDR2 as LQKENI. The CDR3 has 15 amino acids. The CDR3 loop reads CASSPPAGVVREQYF. DNA of the CDR3: TGTGCCAGCTCACCACCGGCAGGGGTAGTTCGCGAGCAGTACTTC.

About this clonotype: Without the conserved terminal phenylalanine or tryptophan, this CDR3 likely stems from a read error. This chain connects TRBV7-2 to TRBJ2-5; no definite D call. The CDR3 runs 11 residues. Trimming cost V 9 bases and J 3 bases, with 8 bases left between them. From germline, CDR1 is SGHTA and CDR2 FQGNSA. CDR3 DNA sequence: TGTGCCAGTGGTTTGGAAGAGACCCAGTACTCC. Amino acids: CASGLEETQYS.

This clonotype was found a few times. This chain links TRBV29-1 with TRBJ1-1; no definite D call. This CDR3 has 12 residues. Germline V gene lookup returns CDR1 SQVTM and CDR2 ANQGSEA. The CDR3, as DNA: TGCAGTTTTGCGGCCGGCGACACTGAAGCTTTCTTT. This gives the protein CSFAAGDTEAFF.

With regard to this clonotype: Since no conserved phenylalanine or tryptophan closes the CDR3, a read error is the likely cause. The J gene is TRBJ2-7, the V gene TRBV15; no clear D. Germline CDR1 reads LNHNV; CDR2 reads YYDKDF (reference sequence). The CDR3 runs 13 residues. V gave up 5 bases and J gave up 0 bases, with 8 bases separating them. CDR3 amino acids: CATSPHSSYEQYL. As DNA, the CDR3 is TGTGCCACCAGCCCCCATAGCTCCTACGAGCAGTACCTC.

The rearrangement links TRBV7-9 to TRBJ2-5; 9 positions agree with TRBD2. V shed 5 bases, J shed 4 bases, and the junction held 11 bases outside the gene matches. This CDR3 is 16 amino acids long. Germline CDR1 and CDR2: SEHNR and FQNEAQ (reference sequence). CDR3 DNA: TGTGCCAGCAGCGTCATGCTAGCGGGGCGGGGAGAGACCCAGTACTTC. This encodes CASSVMLAGRGETQYF.

Worth noting for this clonotype: A read error may produce the germline difference seen at one junction end. This chain uses TRBV29-1 with TRBJ2-2; 9 nucleotides line up with TRBD1. Germline V lookup: CDR1 SQVTM, CDR2 ANQGSEA. This CDR3 contains 16 residues. CDR3 loop: CSIDEAGQGDTGELFF. CDR3 nucleotide sequence: TGCAGCATTGATGAGGCGGGACAGGGAGACACCGGGGAGCTGTTTTTT.

This clonotype was picked up many times. The chain joins TRBV20-1 to TRBJ1-1; D unresolved. The V gene's germline CDR1 is DFQATT and CDR2 SNEGSKA (reference sequence). This CDR3 has 11 residues. As DNA, the CDR3 is TGCACCCGTAACAGGAACACTGAAGCTTTCTTT. Translation: CTRNRNTEAFF.

V usage is TRBV2 and J usage is TRBJ1-6, with D uncertain. Germline V CDR1 and CDR2: SNHLY, FYNNEI. The CDR3 has 16 residues. Trimming shortened V by 0 bases and J by 0 bases, and 6 bases separated the two germline ends. CDR3 protein: CASSEAHGSYNSPLHF. The CDR3 DNA is TGTGCCAGCAGTGAAGCCCACGGCTCCTATAATTCACCCCTCCACTTT.

Many counts were recorded for this clonotype. The rearrangement joins TRBV6-1 to TRBJ2-7; no clear D gene. Germline V gene data show CDR1 as MNHNS and CDR2 as SASEGT. V lost 6 bases and J 4 bases, leaving 19 bases between the germline ends. There are 15 residues in the CDR3. The CDR3 coding sequence is TGTGCCAGCAGCCCTCGTGGGGATTCCCATTACGAGCAGTACTTC. Amino acids: CASSPRGDSHYEQYF.